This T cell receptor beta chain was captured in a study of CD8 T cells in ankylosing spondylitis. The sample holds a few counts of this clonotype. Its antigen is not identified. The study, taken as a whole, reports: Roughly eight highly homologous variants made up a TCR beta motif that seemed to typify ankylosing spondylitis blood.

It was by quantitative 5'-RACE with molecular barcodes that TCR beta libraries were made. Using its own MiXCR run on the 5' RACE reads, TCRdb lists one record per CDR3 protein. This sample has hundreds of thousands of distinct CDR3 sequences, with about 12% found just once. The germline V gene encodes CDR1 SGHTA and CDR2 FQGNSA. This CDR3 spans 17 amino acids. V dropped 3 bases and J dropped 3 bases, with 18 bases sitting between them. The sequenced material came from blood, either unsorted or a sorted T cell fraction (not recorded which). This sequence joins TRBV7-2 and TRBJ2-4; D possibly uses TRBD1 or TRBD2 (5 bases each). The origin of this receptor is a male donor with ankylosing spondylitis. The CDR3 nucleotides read TGTGCCAGCAGCTTGGGGGATCCCCCACCCTTCAAAAACATTCAGTACTTC. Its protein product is CASSLGDPPPFKNIQYF.